Listed below are T cell receptor beta chains from one sample, sequenced in a study of T cells after yellow fever vaccination. TCRdb passed the 5' RACE reads through MiXCR, listing each CDR3 protein once. The table lists 150,000 or so distinct CDR3 sequences, 6% to 7.5% of them singletons. This specimen was CD4+ T cells sorted from PBMCs, taken less than 6 days after the first yellow fever vaccination. The receptors derive from a man aged 18 to 30 who received the YFV17D yellow fever vaccine. The CDR3 runs from the conserved cysteine through the conserved F or W. D genes are given only for firm matches. The size of a clone is reported for some rows only, either as once, few or many, or as a class for expanded clones.

V,D,size,length,J,DNA,CDR3
TRBV9,-,many,15,TRBJ2-2,TGTGCCAGCAGCGAAGGGGGGTCGCAGTCCGGGGAGCTGTTTTTT,CASSEGGSQSGELFF
TRBV10-3,-,many,13,TRBJ1-1,TGTGCCATCAACCAGATCCTGAACACTGAAGCTTTCTTT,CAINQILNTEAFF
TRBV6-5,-,many,13,TRBJ1-1,TGTGCCAGCAGATGGTCGAGGGACACTGAAGCTTTCTTT,CASRWSRDTEAFF
TRBV28,TRBD1,many,14,TRBJ1-1,TGTGCCAGCAGTTACTCCGACAGGGATAACGAAGCTTTCTTT,CASSYSDRDNEAFF
TRBV9,-,-,19,TRBJ2-7,TGTGCCAGCAGCGTATCCCCATCCTGGCAGAGGGCCTCCTCCTACGAGCAGTACTTC,CASSVSPSWQRASSYEQYF
TRBV6-2/TRBV6-3,-,-,16,TRBJ2-1,TGTGCCAGCAATTCGGCCAGCGAGGCCCACTACAATGAGCAGTTCTTC,CASNSASEAHYNEQFF
TRBV24-1,-,many,14,TRBJ2-3,TGTGCCACCAGTGCCAGGGCGGGCACAGATACGCAGTATTTT,CATSARAGTDTQYF
TRBV10-3,-,many,13,TRBJ1-6,TGTGCCATCAGTGAGTCCGTGGGCTCACCCCTCCACTTT,CAISESVGSPLHF
TRBV10-3,-,many,11,TRBJ2-5,TGTGCCATCAGTGAGGGAGAGACCCAGTACTTC,CAISEGETQYF
TRBV18,-,many,16,TRBJ2-3,TGTGCCAGCTCACCACAACGGGTGCCTAAACCCGATACGCAGTATTTT,CASSPQRVPKPDTQYF
TRBV18,-,many,14,TRBJ1-1,TGTGCCAGCTCACCAAGGCAAGATAAGTTTGAAGCTTTCTTT,CASSPRQDKFEAFF
TRBV6-5,-,many,14,TRBJ1-5,TGTGCCAGCAGTTACTCGGGGTTCGGGCAGCCCCAGCATTTT,CASSYSGFGQPQHF
TRBV7-6,-,many,15,TRBJ1-1,TGTGCCAGCAGCTTAGCTGCCAGCCTGAACACTGAAGCTTTCTTT,CASSLAASLNTEAFF
TRBV7-2,TRBD2,many,16,TRBJ2-5,TGTGCCAGCAGCCCTTGGACTAGCGGAGACCAAGAGACCCAGTACTTC,CASSPWTSGDQETQYF
TRBV5-1,-,many,16,TRBJ2-4,TGCGCCAGCAGCTTGGCCCCAACCCCAAGGACGGACATTCAGTACTTC,CASSLAPTPRTDIQYF
TRBV5-3,-,-,17,TRBJ2-2,TGTGACTGCTGCCTGCTCCAGTTTTGGGGGTTCACCGGGGAGCTGTTTTTT,CDCCLLQFWGFTGELFF
TRBV28,-,many,13,TRBJ2-1,TGTGCTACCAATAGGCTTCTAGGGGGATTGCAGTTCTTC,CATNRLLGGLQFF
TRBV12-3/TRBV12-4,-,few,14,TRBJ1-4,TGTGCCAGCAACGTTCAGGGTGGGAATGAAAAACTGTTTTTT,CASNVQGGNEKLFF
TRBV19,TRBD1,-,14,TRBJ2-3,TGTGCCAGTAGTCAGGGACAGAGAACAGATACGCAGTATTTT,CASSQGQRTDTQYF